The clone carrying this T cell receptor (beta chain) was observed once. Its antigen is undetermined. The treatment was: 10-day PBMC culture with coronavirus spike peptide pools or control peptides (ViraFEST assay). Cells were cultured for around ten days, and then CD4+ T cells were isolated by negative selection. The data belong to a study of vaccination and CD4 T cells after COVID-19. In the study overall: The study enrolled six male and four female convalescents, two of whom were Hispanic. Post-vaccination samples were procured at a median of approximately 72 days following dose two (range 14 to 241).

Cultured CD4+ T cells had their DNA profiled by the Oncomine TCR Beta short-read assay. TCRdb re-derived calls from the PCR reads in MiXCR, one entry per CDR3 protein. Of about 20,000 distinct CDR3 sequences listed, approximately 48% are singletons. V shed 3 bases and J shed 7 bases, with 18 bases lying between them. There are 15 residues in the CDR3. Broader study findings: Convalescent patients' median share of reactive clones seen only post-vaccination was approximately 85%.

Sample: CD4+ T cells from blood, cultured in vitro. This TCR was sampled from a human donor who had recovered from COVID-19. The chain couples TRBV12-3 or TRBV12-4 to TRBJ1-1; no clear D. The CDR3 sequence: CASSFGFGSWSEAFF. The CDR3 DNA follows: TGTGCCAGCAGTTTTGGTTTCGGGTCCTGGAGTGAAGCTTTCTTT.